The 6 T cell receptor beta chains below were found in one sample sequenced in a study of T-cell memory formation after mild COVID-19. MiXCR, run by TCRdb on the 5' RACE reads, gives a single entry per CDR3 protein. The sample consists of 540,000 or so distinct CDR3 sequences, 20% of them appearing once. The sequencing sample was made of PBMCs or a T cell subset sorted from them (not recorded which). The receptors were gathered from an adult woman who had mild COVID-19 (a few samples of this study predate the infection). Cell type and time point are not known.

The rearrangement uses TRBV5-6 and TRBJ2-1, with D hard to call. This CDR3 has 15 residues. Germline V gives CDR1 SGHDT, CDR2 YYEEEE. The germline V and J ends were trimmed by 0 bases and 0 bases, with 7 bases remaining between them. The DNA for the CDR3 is TGTGCCAGCAGCTTGGCCTGGAGCTCCTACAATGAGCAGTTCTTC. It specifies CASSLAWSSYNEQFF.

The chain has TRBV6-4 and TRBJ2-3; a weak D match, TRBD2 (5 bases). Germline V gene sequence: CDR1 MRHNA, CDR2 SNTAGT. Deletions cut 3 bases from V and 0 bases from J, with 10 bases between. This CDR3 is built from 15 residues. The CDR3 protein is CASSDGAGSTDTQYF. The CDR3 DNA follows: TGTGCCAGCAGTGATGGTGCGGGTAGCACAGATACGCAGTATTTT.

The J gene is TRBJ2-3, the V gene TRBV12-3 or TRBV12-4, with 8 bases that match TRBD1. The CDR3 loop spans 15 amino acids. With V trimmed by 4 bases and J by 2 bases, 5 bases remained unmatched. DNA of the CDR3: TGTGCCAGCAGTTGGGACAGGACTTACACAGATACGCAGTATTTT. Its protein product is CASSWDRTYTDTQYF.

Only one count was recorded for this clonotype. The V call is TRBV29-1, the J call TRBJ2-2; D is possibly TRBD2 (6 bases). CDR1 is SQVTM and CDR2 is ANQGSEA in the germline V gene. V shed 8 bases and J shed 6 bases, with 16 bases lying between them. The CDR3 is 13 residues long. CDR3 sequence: CSCWGAGSGELFF. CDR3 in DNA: TGCAGCTGTTGGGGTGCGGGGTCCGGGGAGCTGTTTTTT.

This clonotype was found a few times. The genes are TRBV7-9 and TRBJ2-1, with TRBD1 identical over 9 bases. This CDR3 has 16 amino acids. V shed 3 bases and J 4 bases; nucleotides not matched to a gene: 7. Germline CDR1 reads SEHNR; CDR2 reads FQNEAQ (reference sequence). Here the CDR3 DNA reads TGTGCCAGCAGCTTTACACCGGGACAGGGATACAATGAGCAGTTCTTC. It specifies CASSFTPGQGYNEQFF.

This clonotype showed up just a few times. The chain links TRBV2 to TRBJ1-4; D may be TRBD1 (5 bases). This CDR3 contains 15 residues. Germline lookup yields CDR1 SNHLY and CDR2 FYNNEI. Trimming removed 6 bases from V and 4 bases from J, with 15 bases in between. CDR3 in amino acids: CASRRVGTFNEKLFF. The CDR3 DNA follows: TGTGCCAGCAGGCGGGTTGGGACGTTTAATGAAAAACTGTTTTTT.